The 12 T cell receptor beta chains below come from one sample, sequenced in a study of blood T cell repertoires in COVID-19. Generated by immunoSEQ multiplex PCR, the TCRdb table keeps only in-frame clones and is missing some. The sample has about 480,000 clones, around 89% seen once; the top ten hold roughly 1.9%. Sequencing used PBMCs or T cells enriched from blood (not recorded which). The receptors stem from a woman between 40 and 55 years old who had recovered from COVID-19.

V gene TRBV7-6 combines with J gene TRBJ2-2; the D gene is possibly TRBD2 (5 bases). The CDR3 spans 16 residues. Trimming took off 0 bases at V and 1 base at J, with 9 bases between the two ends. The V gene's germline CDR1 is SGHVS and CDR2 FNYEAQ. CDR3 residues: CASSLALLGNTGELFF. The CDR3 region has the DNA TGTGCCAGCAGCTTAGCCCTACTAGGGAACACCGGGGAGCTGTTTTTT.

The V gene is TRBV27, the J gene TRBJ1-5; D perhaps matches TRBD1 (6 bases). The V gene lost 6 bases and the J gene lost 0 bases, with 15 bases spanning the gap. Germline CDR1 and CDR2: MNHEY and SMNVEV (reference sequence). This CDR3 contains 16 residues. The CDR3 here is CASRKDRTTSNQPQHF. CDR3 DNA: TGTGCCAGCAGAAAGGACAGAACCACTAGCAATCAGCCCCAGCATTTT.

This chain links TRBV27 with TRBJ2-7; the match to TRBD2 covers 10 bases. The germline V gene encodes CDR1 MNHEY and CDR2 SMNVEV (reference sequence). V trimming: 8 bases; J trimming: 4 bases; junction bases outside the gene matches: 8. The CDR3 consists of 14 residues. In DNA form, the CDR3 reads TGTGCCAGCGGCCGAACTAGCGGGACATACGAGCAGTACTTC. Protein product: CASGRTSGTYEQYF.

CDR3 sequence: CASSFVEGSGELFF. Written as DNA, the CDR3 is TGTGCCAGCAGCTTTGTTGAAGGGAGCGGGGAGCTGTTTTTT. The chain uses TRBV7-2 and TRBJ2-2, with D perhaps matching TRBD2 (5 bases). The CDR3 length is 14 residues. V lost 3 bases and J lost 7, with 12 bases in between. The germline V gene encodes CDR1 SGHTA and CDR2 FQGNSA. Filled out from reference TRBV7-2 and TRBJ2-2, the complete variable domain reads GAGVSQSPSNKVTEKGKDVELRCDPISGHTALYWYRQSLGQGLEFLIYFQGNSAPDKSGLPSDRFSAERTGGSVSTLTIQRTQQEDSAVYLCASSFVEGSGELFFGEGSRLTVL.

The V gene is TRBV27, the J gene TRBJ1-6, with D tentatively TRBD1 (5 bases). V lost 0 bases to trimming and J lost 0 bases, with 15 bases between them. The CDR3 runs to 19 residues. In germline, CDR1 is MNHEY, CDR2 SMNVEV (reference sequence). The CDR3 DNA reads as TGTGCCAGCAGTTTATCTGAACGGCCTGACAGCTCCTATAATTCACCCCTCCACTTT. Its translation: CASSLSERPDSSYNSPLHF.

This chain uses TRBV29-1 with TRBJ2-5; 11 bases are a match to TRBD2. The CDR3 is made up of 18 amino acids. J lost 4 bases, V lost 8 bases, and 21 bases had no gene match. Germline loops: CDR1 SQVTM, CDR2 ANQGSEA. The CDR3 loop is CSFYRGQLLAGESETQYF. In nucleotides, the CDR3 is TGCAGCTTCTACAGGGGGCAACTACTAGCGGGAGAGTCAGAGACCCAGTACTTC.

The chain has TRBV7-2 and TRBJ2-7, with a tentative D call TRBD1 (6 bases). The CDR3 has 14 amino acids. From germline, CDR1 is SGHTA and CDR2 FQGNSA. Trimming removed 2 bases at V and 6 bases at J, with 14 bases between. CDR3 loop: CASSLSRGSGEQYF. The CDR3 DNA follows: TGTGCCAGCAGCTTATCTAGGGGGAGTGGCGAGCAGTACTTC.

The chain joins TRBV27 to TRBJ2-2, with D perhaps matching TRBD2 (5 bases). V dropped 2 bases and J dropped 1 base, with 5 bases sitting between them. Germline values: CDR1 MNHEY, CDR2 SMNVEV (reference sequence). The CDR3 has 14 residues. CDR3 sequence (DNA): TGTGCCAGCAGTTTAGAGGGGAACACCGGGGAGCTGTTTTTT. This codes for CASSLEGNTGELFF.

The chain joins TRBV19 to TRBJ2-1; 12 bases map to TRBD2. The CDR3 is 14 amino acids. Germline CDR1 LNHDA, CDR2 SQIVND (reference sequence). V lost 7 bases to trimming and J lost 4 bases; unmatched junction nucleotides: 2. DNA of the CDR3: TGTGCCAGTACTGGACTAGCGGGGTACAATGAGCAGTTCTTC. This sequence encodes CASTGLAGYNEQFF.

This clone has more than one count but fewer than ten. The chain is built from TRBV2 and TRBJ1-5; tentative D call: TRBD1 (6 bases). Germline V gives CDR1 SNHLY, CDR2 FYNNEI. The CDR3 spans 14 residues. V was shortened by 10 bases and J by 4 bases, with 17 bases between the two germline ends. The CDR3 spells CATGGRGENQPQHF. DNA of the CDR3: TGTGCCACTGGGGGCAGGGGAGAAAATCAGCCCCAGCATTTT.

This rearrangement joins TRBV7-2 to TRBJ1-1; 10 positions match TRBD1. The germline V gene encodes CDR1 SGHTA and CDR2 FQGNSA. V shed 2 bases, J shed 1 base, and the junction held 4 bases outside the gene matches. The CDR3 covers 16 residues. As DNA, the CDR3 is TGTGCCAGCAGCTTAAGGGGACAGGGGACGAACACTGAAGCTTTCTTT. Encoded protein: CASSLRGQGTNTEAFF. The whole variable domain, remainder taken from reference TRBV7-2 and TRBJ1-1, is GAGVSQSPSNKVTEKGKDVELRCDPISGHTALYWYRQSLGQGLEFLIYFQGNSAPDKSGLPSDRFSAERTGGSVSTLTIQRTQQEDSAVYLCASSLRGQGTNTEAFFGQGTRLTVV.

Only a few counts were recorded for this clone. The genes are TRBV28 and TRBJ1-6; D is undetermined. Trimming shortened V by 7 bases and J by 9 bases, and 10 bases separated the two germline ends. This CDR3 region has 12 residues. The germline gives CDR1 MDHEN, CDR2 SYDVKM. CDR3 amino acids: CASTGPPSPLHF. The CDR3 bases are TGTGCCAGCACCGGTCCCCCTTCACCCCTCCACTTT.